This T cell receptor (beta chain) was recovered during a study of shared T cell receptors in the human thymus. Trimming pared 4 bases from V and 6 bases from J, leaving 12 bases between. CDR3 length: 13 amino acids. Germline V gene lookup returns CDR1 SGHAT and CDR2 FQNNGV. Sequencing was performed with immunoSEQ multiplex PCR; in TCRdb, only in-frame clones are kept and a portion is missing. The sample consists of hundreds of thousands of clones, around 87% of them appearing once. In its sample, this clone was seen a few times. The same data also went into a second study, on human thymus T cells. From that second work: During corrective heart surgery, resections were taken, and the thymus tissue came from them. Apparent bias marked the V and J gene usage of thymic and blood repertoires.

The clonotype comes from a boy less than two years old with a congenital heart defect. The sequencing input was thymocytes. V is TRBV11-2 and J is TRBJ1-2; tentatively, D is TRBD1 (5 bases). For the CDR3, the DNA is TGTGCCAGCAGCTCAGGCAGGGATGATGGCTACACCTTC. Its protein product is CASSSGRDDGYTF. Together with reference TRBV11-2 and TRBJ1-2, the CDR3 gives the full variable domain: EAGVAQSPRYKIIEKRQSVAFWCNPISGHATLYWYQQILGQGPKLLIQFQNNGVVDDSQLPKDRFSAERLKGVDSTLKIQPAKLEDSAVYLCASSSGRDDGYTFGSGTRLTVV.